Shown below are 18 T cell receptor beta chains from a single sample sequenced in a study of regulatory T cells in long-lasting Graves disease. HTBI primers from iRepertoire and Arm-PCR of CDR3 regions yielded the TCR beta libraries. TCRdb reprocessed the multiplex PCR reads with MiXCR, giving one entry per CDR3 protein. Of roughly 530,000 distinct CDR3 sequences in the sample, around 16% were seen once. Time point given: newly diagnosed GD, antithyroid drugs for less than 3 months. The TCR library was prepared using RNA isolated from PBMCs. This sample was also put to use in a study of T cells in Graves' hyperthyroidism and ophthalmopathy.

Sequences were derived from peripheral blood mononuclear cells (PBMCs), sampled at new diagnosis, from a patient treated with antithyroid drugs. The receptors were gathered from a woman aged 35-65 years with Graves disease.

Only a few counts were recorded for this clonotype. The CDR3 bases are TGTGCCAGCAGCCAAGATGAAGCAGAAAACACTGAAGCTTTCTTT. Translation: CASSQDEAENTEAFF. The V call is TRBV3-1, the J call TRBJ1-1; the D is unclear. CDR1 and CDR2 from the germline V gene are LGHDT and YNNKEL (reference sequence). V gave up 0 bases and J gave up 2 bases, with 10 bases separating them. The CDR3 spans 15 residues.

In this sample, this clonotype turned up many times. This chain connects TRBV2 to TRBJ2-3; 11 bases are a match to TRBD2. V lost 6 bases and J lost 3; bases outside the gene matches: 11. CDR3 length: 17 residues. Germline loops: CDR1 SNHLY, CDR2 FYNNEI. The CDR3 region has the DNA TGTGCCAGCAGACTCAACCTAGCGGGGGGTAGGACAGATACGCAGTATTTT. Translating it yields CASRLNLAGGRTDTQYF. The complete variable domain, with remaining parts taken from reference TRBV2 and TRBJ2-3, reads EPEVTQTPSHQVTQMGQEVILRCVPISNHLYFYWYRQILGQKVEFLVSFYNNEISEKSEIFDDQFSVERPDGSNFTLKIRSTKLEDSAMYFCASRLNLAGGRTDTQYFGPGTRLTVL.

Only one count was recorded for this clonotype. CDR3 sequence reads: CASSYRLAGGPSNEQFF. For the CDR3, the DNA is TGTGCCAGCAGTTACCGTCTAGCGGGGGGGCCGAGCAATGAGCAGTTCTTC. V and J are TRBV6-5 and TRBJ2-1, with TRBD2 identical over 12 bases. Germline trimming cut 2 bases from V and 6 bases from J; bases unmatched to any gene: 8. The length of the CDR3 is 17 residues. CDR1 is MNHEY and CDR2 is SVGAGI in the germline V gene.

Ten or more counts support this clonotype. The rearrangement links TRBV27 to TRBJ1-1; TRBD1 matches at 9 bases. With V trimmed by 6 bases and J by 11 bases, 10 bases remained unmatched. From germline, CDR1 is MNHEY and CDR2 SMNVEV (reference sequence). The CDR3 has 13 amino acids. The CDR3 loop is CASSLQGASTAFF. CDR3 DNA: TGTGCCAGCAGCCTACAGGGGGCTTCTACCGCTTTCTTT.

This clonotype showed up many times. The chain carries TRBV28 and TRBJ1-4; 7 nucleotides match TRBD1. The V gene's germline CDR1 is MDHEN and CDR2 SYDVKM. The CDR3 consists of 12 residues. V lost 6 bases to trimming and J lost 9 bases; unmatched junction nucleotides: 4. CDR3 region: CASSTGQKKLFF. The CDR3, as DNA: TGTGCCAGCAGCACGGGACAGAAAAAACTGTTTTTT.

Ten or more counts support this clonotype. The genes are TRBV12-3 or TRBV12-4 and TRBJ2-1; 13 nucleotides line up with TRBD2. The CDR3 loop spans 20 amino acids. J was trimmed by 2 bases and V by 6 bases; bases with no gene match: 16. The CDR3 region has the DNA TGTGCCAGCAGCTCAATCCCAGGACTAGCGGGGGTTAAGACCTACAATGAGCAGTTCTTC. It specifies CASSSIPGLAGVKTYNEQFF.

This chain connects TRBV13 to TRBJ1-1, with D tentatively TRBD1 (6 bases). Germline V gene lookup returns CDR1 PRHDT and CDR2 FYEKMQ (reference sequence). The CDR3 is 16 residues long. Trimming removed 1 base at V and 4 bases at J, with 16 bases between. CDR3: CASSLVGGLQVTEAFF. The CDR3 DNA reads TGTGCCAGCAGCTTAGTGGGGGGCCTTCAAGTCACTGAAGCTTTCTTT.

V is TRBV6-2 or TRBV6-3 and J is TRBJ1-2; a possible D gene is TRBD1 (6 bases). CDR1 is MNHEY and CDR2 is SVGEGT in the germline V gene. V lost 0 bases and J 2 bases, leaving 16 bases between the germline ends. The CDR3 is 17 amino acids. The DNA of the CDR3 is TGTGCCAGCAGTTACTCGAGTCCACAACAGGGCAACTATGGCTACACCTTC. Protein product: CASSYSSPQQGNYGYTF.

This clonotype occurred many times. The chain carries TRBV2 and TRBJ1-5; no reliable D call. CDR3 size: 15 residues. V dropped 6 bases and J dropped 0 bases, with 12 bases sitting between them. Germline V gene lookup returns CDR1 SNHLY and CDR2 FYNNEI. CDR3 in DNA: TGTGCCAGCAGAGCGCGACAAGATAGCAATCAGCCCCAGCATTTT. Translation gives CASRARQDSNQPQHF.

V and J are TRBV5-1 and TRBJ2-2; 7 bases agree with TRBD2. In germline, CDR1 is SGHRS, CDR2 YFSETQ. The CDR3 is 14 residues long. J lost 7 bases, V lost 1 base, and 4 bases had no gene match. DNA for the CDR3: TGCGCCAGCAGCTTGTCGGGGGGTCTCGGGGAGCTGTTTTTT. Amino acids: CASSLSGGLGELFF.

This clonotype was recorded many times. This rearrangement joins TRBV2 to TRBJ2-2; TRBD2 matches at 8 bases. Germline V gene lookup returns CDR1 SNHLY and CDR2 FYNNEI. Germline trimming cut 6 bases from V and 4 bases from J; bases unmatched to any gene: 4. CDR3 length: 14 amino acids. CDR3 sequence: CASRTSGSTGELFF. The CDR3 nucleotides read TGTGCCAGCAGAACTAGCGGATCCACCGGGGAGCTGTTTTTT. Variable domain in full (rest from reference TRBV2 and TRBJ2-2): EPEVTQTPSHQVTQMGQEVILRCVPISNHLYFYWYRQILGQKVEFLVSFYNNEISEKSEIFDDQFSVERPDGSNFTLKIRSTKLEDSAMYFCASRTSGSTGELFFGEGSRLTVL.

This clonotype was counted a few times. The gene calls are TRBV7-2 and TRBJ1-5; TRBD1 aligns across 7 bases. The germline V gene has CDR1 SGHTA and CDR2 FQGNSA. J gave up 3 bases and V 7 bases, and 9 bases lay outside the gene matches. The CDR3 sequence is 15 residues long. CDR3 sequence reads: CASTPGTALNQPQHF. The CDR3 nucleotides read TGTGCCAGCACCCCGGGGACAGCTCTCAATCAGCCCCAGCATTTT.

In this sample, this clonotype turned up many times. This chain joins TRBV2 and TRBJ1-4; no definite D call. Germline assignment: CDR1 SNHLY and CDR2 FYNNEI. This CDR3 comprises 12 residues. Between the trimmed V and J ends, which lost 6 bases and 13 bases, there was a span of 15 bases. The CDR3 here is CASSNDRKALFF. In DNA, the CDR3 is TGTGCCAGCAGCAACGACCGAAAGGCACTGTTTTTT.

This clonotype was seen at least ten times. The rearrangement links TRBV27 to TRBJ2-7, with 8 nucleotides matching TRBD1. The junction had 8 bases not matched to a gene; V was cut back by 2 bases and J by 5 bases. Germline loops: CDR1 MNHEY, CDR2 SMNVEV (reference sequence). This CDR3 has 15 residues. CDR3 sequence: CASSLDPTGGNEQYF. The CDR3 DNA follows: TGTGCCAGCAGTTTAGACCCCACAGGGGGTAACGAGCAGTACTTC.

Worth noting for this clonotype: A much larger clonotype is one base distant, so this may be a read error. This chain connects TRBV6-1 to TRBJ1-5; maybe TRBD1 (5 bases). Trimming stripped 3 bases from V and 4 bases from J, with 16 bases between. CDR1 MNHNS and CDR2 SASEGT come from the germline V gene. The CDR3 extends over 16 amino acids. The CDR3 protein is CASSESGASGNQPQHF. The CDR3 nucleotides are TGTGCCAGCAGTGAGTCTGGGGCAAGTGGGAATCAGCCCCAGCATTTT.

As concerns this clonotype: The CDR3 does not close with the conserved phenylalanine or tryptophan, likely indicating a read error. The rearrangement joins TRBV5-1 to TRBJ1-1; weak D call: TRBD1 (5 bases). Trimming removed 4 bases at V and 7 bases at J, with 11 bases between. The CDR3 length is 12 residues. Germline loops: CDR1 SGHRS, CDR2 YFSETQ. The CDR3 is CASSHDSLEAFL. In DNA form, the CDR3 reads TGCGCCAGCAGCCATGACAGCCTTGAAGCTTTCCTT.

This clonotype was observed at least ten times. The chain combines TRBV12-3 or TRBV12-4 with TRBJ1-3; 9 bases agree with TRBD1. The length of the CDR3 is 18 residues. V lost 6 bases and J lost 0; bases outside the gene matches: 12. The CDR3 loop reads CASSTGTGPFPSGNTIYF. CDR3 coding DNA: TGTGCCAGCAGCACCGGGACAGGGCCTTTTCCCTCTGGAAACACCATATATTTT.

This clonotype was counted between two and nine times. The J gene is TRBJ1-1, the V gene TRBV9; D is possibly TRBD1 (6 bases). CDR1 SGDLS and CDR2 YYNGEE come from the germline V gene. The V end lost 2 bases, the J end lost 5 bases, and 10 bases lay between the germline ends. The CDR3 has 13 residues. CDR3 region: CASSVPGVTEAFF. The CDR3 coding sequence is TGTGCCAGCAGCGTTCCAGGGGTTACTGAAGCTTTCTTT.